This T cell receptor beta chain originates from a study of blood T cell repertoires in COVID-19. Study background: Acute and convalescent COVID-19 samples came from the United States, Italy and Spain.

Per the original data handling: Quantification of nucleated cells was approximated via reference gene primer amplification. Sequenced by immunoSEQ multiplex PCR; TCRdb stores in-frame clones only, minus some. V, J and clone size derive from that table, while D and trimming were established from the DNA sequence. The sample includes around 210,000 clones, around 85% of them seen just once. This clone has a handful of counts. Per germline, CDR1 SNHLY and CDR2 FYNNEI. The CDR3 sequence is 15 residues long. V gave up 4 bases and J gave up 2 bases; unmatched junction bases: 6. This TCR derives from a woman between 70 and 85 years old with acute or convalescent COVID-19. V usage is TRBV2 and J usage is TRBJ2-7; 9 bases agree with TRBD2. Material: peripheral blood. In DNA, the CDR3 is TGTGCCAGCAGTGCTGGGCTAGCGGGAACCTACGAGCAGTACTTC. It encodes CASSAGLAGTYEQYF.